This T cell receptor (beta chain) was sequenced for a study of human T cells and chemical hapten exposure. Study in general: The patients, most of them female, presented with alopecia areata, totalis or universalis. Study-level findings and limits: DPC sensitization left the count of TCRs above 1 in 1000 unchanged. Significantly more large CDR3 similarity clusters arose among expanded TCRs than among controls.

The time point here: patch test 1, 2 weeks after DPC sensitization. Treatment: therapeutic diphenylcyclopropenone sensitization with weekly scalp DPC. This clonotype was counted a few times. No antigen is known for it. Per the original data handling: Between about 20,000 and 690,600 TCRs appeared in each sample, and the median stood at about 100,000. MiXCR, run by TCRdb on the RACE reads, gives a single entry per CDR3 protein. None of the V and J calls come from the authors' own analysis; TCRdb made them. Of approximately 400,000 distinct CDR3 sequences in the sample, approximately 5% were seen once. CDR1 and CDR2 from the germline V gene are DFQATT and SNEGSKA (reference sequence). The CDR3 loop spans 13 amino acids. Trimming stripped 5 bases from V and 6 bases from J, with 16 bases between.

The sequence was obtained from a woman aged 45 to 65 with alopecia areata. Some clones in this sample may be carry-over from other donors' samples. Source: whole blood, taken in connection with sensitization to the hapten diphenylcyclopropenone (DPC). V usage is TRBV20-1 and J usage is TRBJ1-1; D unresolved. The CDR3 DNA is TGCAGTGCTTGGTCCCCCGTATGGGCTGAAGCTTTCTTT. Amino acids: CSAWSPVWAEAFF.